The 22 T cell receptor beta chains below come from one sample, sequenced in a study of cytomegalovirus exposure and HLA in healthy donors. Primers included in the PCR were 60 Vbeta and 13 Jbeta primers. The protocol was immunoSEQ multiplex PCR, while the TCRdb copy is restricted to in-frame clones and leaves out a portion. Of about 120,000 clones in the sample, roughly four fifths were seen once. The sample comprised PBMCs. These receptors all stem from a male donor in good health and CMV-seropositive.

The chain employs TRBV7-2 and TRBJ2-3, with D uncertain. Germline V gene lookup returns CDR1 SGHTA and CDR2 FQGNSA. The CDR3 has 14 amino acids. The V and J ends lost 1 base and 6 bases respectively, with 11 bases between them. CDR3 DNA sequence: TGTGCCAGCAGCTTAGTGTCCCTAGATGATACGCAGTATTTT. Amino acids: CASSLVSLDDTQYF. The variable domain in full, with the rest retrieved from reference TRBV7-2 and TRBJ2-3, is GAGVSQSPSNKVTEKGKDVELRCDPISGHTALYWYRQSLGQGLEFLIYFQGNSAPDKSGLPSDRFSAERTGGSVSTLTIQRTQQEDSAVYLCASSLVSLDDTQYFGPGTRLTVL.

This chain joins TRBV28 and TRBJ1-5, with 7 bases identical to TRBD1. This CDR3 comprises 13 residues. Germline assignment: CDR1 MDHEN and CDR2 SYDVKM. With 8 bases clipped from V and 6 bases from J, the junction kept 7 bases outside the gene matches. The chain's CDR3 is CASGEGAAQPQHF. The CDR3 bases are TGTGCCAGCGGTGAGGGGGCTGCTCAGCCCCAGCATTTT. Together with reference TRBV28 and TRBJ1-5, the CDR3 gives the full variable domain: DVKVTQSSRYLVKRTGEKVFLECVQDMDHENMFWYRQDPGLGLRLIYFSYDVKMKEKGDIPEGYSVSREKKERFSLILESASTNQTSMYLCASGEGAAQPQHFGDGTRLSIL.

Note on this clone: Mismatch with germline at one junction end may stem from a read error. As DNA, the CDR3 is TGTGCTAGCAGCCCGGACAGGGACGATGAACAGTACTTC. It codes for CASSPDRDDEQYF. The chain carries TRBV7-7 and TRBJ2-7, with TRBD1 identical over 8 bases. The CDR3 spans 13 residues. The germline gives CDR1 SSHAT, CDR2 FNYEAQ (reference sequence).

For this clone: Within the sample, other DNA sequences also encode this same CDR3. J is TRBJ2-1 and V is TRBV9; TRBD1 matches at 7 bases. This CDR3 spans 14 amino acids. CDR1 SGDLS and CDR2 YYNGEE come from the germline V gene. With 0 bases clipped from V and 4 bases from J, the junction kept 1 base outside the gene matches. This chain's CDR3 is CASSVGDSYNEQFF. CDR3 bases: TGTGCCAGCAGCGTAGGGGACAGTTACAATGAGCAGTTCTTC.

The chain employs TRBV5-6 and TRBJ2-3; TRBD2 matches 10 bases. Germline CDR1 is SGHDT and CDR2 is YYEEEE. Losses at the gene ends were 4 bases for V and 1 base for J; bases not matched to a gene: 6. CDR3 length equals 16 residues. CDR3 sequence: CASSPTSGLRTDTQYF. The CDR3 region has the DNA TGTGCCAGCAGCCCGACTAGCGGGCTTCGCACAGATACGCAGTATTTT.

The chain combines TRBV7-2 with TRBJ2-7; 8 bases align to TRBD2. Germline trimming cut 5 bases from V and 6 bases from J; bases unmatched to any gene: 12. Looked up from germline, CDR1 is SGHTA and CDR2 is FQGNSA. The CDR3 spans 15 residues. The chain's CDR3 is CASSPRGGRLSEQYF. In DNA form, the CDR3 reads TGTGCCAGCAGCCCCAGGGGCGGGAGGCTGTCCGAGCAGTACTTC.

The chain joins TRBV15 to TRBJ1-1; tentative D call: TRBD1 (6 bases). V was shortened by 1 base and J by 1 base, with 10 bases between the two germline ends. In germline, CDR1 is LNHNV, CDR2 YYDKDF (reference sequence). The CDR3 consists of 15 residues. The CDR3 bases are TGTGCCACCAGCAGAGGGGGACAAGCGAACACTGAAGCTTTCTTT. Translating it yields CATSRGGQANTEAFF.

The count of this clone is one. Other DNA variants within this sample encode the same CDR3. V and J are TRBV27 and TRBJ1-2, with D uncertain. V was trimmed by 2 bases and J by 6 bases, leaving 13 bases between them. Germline lookup yields CDR1 MNHEY and CDR2 SMNVEV (reference sequence). This CDR3 contains 14 residues. The CDR3, as DNA: TGTGCCAGCAGTTTAACGGTGAGAGGTAATGGCTACACCTTC. As protein: CASSLTVRGNGYTF.

The J gene is TRBJ2-7, the V gene TRBV6-1, with TRBD1 as a possible D gene (5 bases). The CDR3 is made up of 14 amino acids. The V and J ends lost 1 base and 4 bases respectively, with 11 bases between them. CDR1 and CDR2 from the germline V gene are MNHNS and SASEGT. CDR3 in DNA: TGTGCCAGCAGTGAAGGGGGCCTCGAGTACGAGCAGTACTTC. This gives the protein CASSEGGLEYEQYF.

This rearrangement joins TRBV19 to TRBJ2-5; maybe TRBD2 (6 bases). The CDR3 consists of 14 residues. The germline V and J ends were trimmed by 9 bases and 4 bases, with 18 bases remaining between them. The V gene's germline CDR1 is LNHDA and CDR2 SQIVND (reference sequence). The CDR3 DNA sequence: TGTGCCAGCCCCAAGGCGGGGTCCCCAGAGACCCAGTACTTC. It codes for CASPKAGSPETQYF. The entire variable domain, with the rest obtained from reference TRBV19 and TRBJ2-5, is as follows: DGGITQSPKYLFRKEGQNVTLSCEQNLNHDAMYWYRQDPGQGLRLIYYSQIVNDFQKGDIAEGYSVSREKKESFPLTVTSAQKNPTAFYLCASPKAGSPETQYFGPGTRLLVL.

The chain employs TRBV19 and TRBJ2-5, with TRBD1 matching over 11 bases. TRBJ2-7 matches the DNA end more closely, so the J call is doubtful. Per germline, CDR1 LNHDA and CDR2 SQIVND (reference sequence). The CDR3 contains 15 residues. In DNA, the CDR3 is TGTGCCAGTAGTGCGACCGGGACAGGGGGCTACGAGCAGTACTTC. This encodes CASSATGTGGYEQYF.

The chain uses TRBV28 and TRBJ1-4; D ambiguous. V dropped 1 base and J dropped 5 bases, with 11 bases sitting between them. Germline-derived CDR1 and CDR2 are MDHEN and SYDVKM. The CDR3 is made up of 15 amino acids. In DNA form, the CDR3 reads TGTGCCAGCAGTTTATATACGGAGGGCAATGAAAAACTGTTTTTT. Its translation: CASSLYTEGNEKLFF.

The CDR3 reads CASSDQGGRRYGEQFF. DNA of the CDR3: TGTGCCAGCAGCGACCAGGGAGGGCGCAGATACGGTGAGCAGTTCTTC. The genes are TRBV9 and TRBJ2-1; 7 bases align to TRBD2. The V and J ends lost 3 bases and 9 bases, in that order; junction bases with no gene match: 15. CDR3 length: 16 residues. From germline, CDR1 is SGDLS and CDR2 YYNGEE.

A single count supports this clone. The chain joins TRBV2 to TRBJ2-1; 7 nucleotides line up with TRBD2. The CDR3 extends over 13 amino acids. V lost 7 bases and J lost 2; bases outside the gene matches: 2. CDR1 SNHLY and CDR2 FYNNEI come from the germline V gene. The DNA of the CDR3 is TGTGCCAGCAAGCGGGACCCCTACAATGAGCAGTTCTTC. It is translated as CASKRDPYNEQFF.

A few counts support this clone. V gene TRBV2 combines with J gene TRBJ1-5, with D possibly matching TRBD1 (5 bases). The CDR3 covers 16 residues. Trimming left V 4 bases short and J 1 base short, with 14 bases between. Germline loops: CDR1 SNHLY, CDR2 FYNNEI. CDR3 sequence (DNA): TGTGCCAGCAGTGCCCAGGGAGGTAGGAGCAATCAGCCCCAGCATTTT. It encodes CASSAQGGRSNQPQHF.

This clone was observed once. This chain connects TRBV28 to TRBJ1-6; no firm D call. Germline V gene data show CDR1 as MDHEN and CDR2 as SYDVKM. V gave up 3 bases and J gave up 8 bases, with 11 bases separating them. The CDR3 consists of 14 residues. The CDR3 loop reads CASSFRRRDSPLHF. CDR3 in DNA: TGTGCCAGCAGTTTCCGCAGGAGGGATTCACCCCTCCACTTT.

V is TRBV6-1 and J is TRBJ1-2; 9 bases fit TRBD1. Germline V lookup: CDR1 MNHNS, CDR2 SASEGT. The V gene end was trimmed by 4 bases and the J gene end by 8 bases; junction bases not matched to a gene: 11. This CDR3 contains 15 residues. For the CDR3, the DNA is TGTGCCAGCAGTGCAATGCCTCGGACAGGGGAAGGCTACACCTTC. It is translated as CASSAMPRTGEGYTF.

V usage is TRBV6-6 and J usage is TRBJ1-1; D gene ambiguous. CDR1 and CDR2 (germline): MNHNY, SVGAGI (reference sequence). The CDR3 is 9 amino acids. Trimming cost V 7 bases and J 11 bases, with 8 bases left between them. The CDR3 reads CASTPPAFF. In DNA form, the CDR3 reads TGTGCCAGCACTCCCCCGGCTTTCTTT.

This clone has just a few counts. The chain's CDR3 is CASSDRVSGTDTQYF. The CDR3 DNA follows: TGTGCCAGCAGTGACAGGGTGTCGGGCACAGATACGCAGTATTTT. The J gene is TRBJ2-3, the V gene TRBV28; 7 nucleotides agree with TRBD1. Germline loops: CDR1 MDHEN, CDR2 SYDVKM. J gave up 1 base and V 5 bases, and 6 bases lay outside the gene matches. There are 15 residues in the CDR3.

The V call is TRBV6-5, the J call TRBJ1-6, with TRBD1 as a possible D gene (5 bases). CDR3 length equals 15 residues. The germline CDR1 and CDR2 sequences are MNHEY and SVGAGI. Trimming cost V 6 bases and J 6 bases, with 15 bases left between them. The CDR3 nucleotides are TGTGCCAGCAGGCCGACAGTGACATTTAATTCACCCCTCCACTTT. Translating it yields CASRPTVTFNSPLHF.

The genes are TRBV5-6 and TRBJ2-2, with D possibly matching TRBD1 (5 bases). V dropped 0 bases and J dropped 5 bases, with 14 bases sitting between them. Germline V gives CDR1 SGHDT, CDR2 YYEEEE. The CDR3 sequence is 16 residues long. The CDR3: CASSLELTGETGELFF. CDR3 sequence (DNA): TGTGCCAGCAGCTTGGAATTAACAGGAGAGACCGGGGAGCTGTTTTTT.

The CDR3: CASNDILAGYNEQFF. For the CDR3, the DNA is TGTGCCAGTAACGATATCCTAGCGGGATACAATGAGCAGTTCTTC. This chain uses TRBV30 with TRBJ2-1, with 9 bases fitting TRBD2. The CDR3 is 15 amino acids. After removal of 8 bases from V and 4 bases from J, the junction contained 12 bases not matched to a gene. Germline assignment: CDR1 GTSNPN and CDR2 SVGIG (reference sequence). Using reference TRBV30 and TRBJ2-1 for the parts outside the CDR3, the full variable domain is SQTIHQWPATLVQPVGSPLSLECTVEGTSNPNLYWYRQAAGRGLQLLFYSVGIGQISSEVPQNLSASRPQDRQFILSSKKLLLSDSGFYLCASNDILAGYNEQFFGPGTRLTVL.